This TCR beta chain was recovered during a study of blood T cell repertoires in COVID-19. Across the study: Specimens from acute and convalescent COVID-19 originated in the United States, Italy and Spain.

The CDR3 runs to 13 residues. Original processing methods: From reference gene primer amplification, estimates of nucleated cell counts were derived. Generated by immunoSEQ multiplex PCR, the TCRdb table keeps only in-frame clones and is missing some. V and J calls and clone size are those listed in that table; D and trimming were worked out from the DNA. The sample consists of approximately 140,000 clones, around 89% of them appearing once. The sample was peripheral blood. This chain joins TRBV7-5 and TRBJ2-5; the table gives TRBD1 as D, unverified against the DNA. TRBV7-5 is a pseudogene. The sequence came from a man aged 45 to 65 with active or convalescent COVID-19. CDR3 region: CARSFAAGRSFYF. CDR3 in DNA: TGTGCCAGAAGCTTCGCAGCAGGGCGATCCTTCTACTTC.